These 3 T cell receptor beta chains came from one sample sequenced in a study of shared clonotypes between healthy human individuals (TCRdb year 2020). The library relied on the immunoSEQ multiplex PCR assay. TCRdb provides this immuneACCESS table in a form limited to in-frame rearrangements. Some clones are lacking; in checked studies, under half of them reflect an unresolved V gene, and why the rest are absent is not known. Counted in this sample were nearly 1,000,000 clones; 76% of them appeared once. Over 1.3% of the sample comes from the top ten. The specimen sequenced was memory CD4+ T cells sorted from blood. This specimen's cell subset or site label, interpreted: CD45RA-negative fraction. The receptors derive from a man aged 18 to 29 in good health.

This chain connects TRBV10-2 to TRBJ2-7; D unclear. Germline V gene data show CDR1 as WSHSY and CDR2 as SAAADI. The CDR3 is 11 amino acids. V was trimmed by 5 bases and J by 3 bases, leaving 5 bases between them. The CDR3 here is CASSNNYEQYF. The DNA for the CDR3 is TGCGCCAGCAGTAACAACTACGAGCAGTACTTC.

This sequence joins TRBV6-1 and TRBJ2-5; 7 positions agree with TRBD1. V lost 6 bases, J lost 4 bases, and 11 bases stayed unmatched. Germline assignment: CDR1 MNHNS and CDR2 SASEGT. The CDR3 length is 15 residues. CDR3 residues: CASSEDRFGRETQYF. The CDR3 bases are TGTGCCAGCAGCGAGGACAGGTTCGGACGAGAGACCCAGTACTTC.

This chain connects TRBV18 to TRBJ2-2; the match to TRBD1 covers 10 bases. The CDR3 consists of 15 residues. V lost 3 bases, J lost 6 bases, and 4 bases stayed unmatched. The germline gives CDR1 KGHSH, CDR2 LQKENI. The CDR3 region is CASSPGTGEAGELFF. In DNA, the CDR3 is TGTGCCAGCTCACCGGGGACAGGGGAAGCCGGGGAGCTGTTTTTT.